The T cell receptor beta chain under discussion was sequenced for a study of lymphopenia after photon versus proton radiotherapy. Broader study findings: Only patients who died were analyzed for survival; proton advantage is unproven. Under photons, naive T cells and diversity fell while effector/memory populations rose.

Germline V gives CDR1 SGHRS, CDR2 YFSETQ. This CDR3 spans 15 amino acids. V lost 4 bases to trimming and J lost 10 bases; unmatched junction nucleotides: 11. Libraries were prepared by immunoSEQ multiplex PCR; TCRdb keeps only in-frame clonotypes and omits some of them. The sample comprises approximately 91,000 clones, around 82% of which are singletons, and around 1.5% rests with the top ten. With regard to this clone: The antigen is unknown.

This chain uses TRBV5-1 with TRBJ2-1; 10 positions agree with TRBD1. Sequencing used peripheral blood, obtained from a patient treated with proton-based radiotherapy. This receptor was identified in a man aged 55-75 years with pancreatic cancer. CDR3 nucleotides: TGCGCCAGCAGCCAACGACAGGGGGCGGGTAGAGAGCAGTTCTTC. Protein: CASSQRQGAGREQFF. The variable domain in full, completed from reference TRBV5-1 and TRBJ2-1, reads KAGVTQTPRYLIKTRGQQVTLSCSPISGHRSVSWYQQTPGQGLQFLFEYFSETQRNKGNFPGRFSGRQFSNSRSEMNVSTLELGDSALYLCASSQRQGAGREQFFGPGTRLTVL.